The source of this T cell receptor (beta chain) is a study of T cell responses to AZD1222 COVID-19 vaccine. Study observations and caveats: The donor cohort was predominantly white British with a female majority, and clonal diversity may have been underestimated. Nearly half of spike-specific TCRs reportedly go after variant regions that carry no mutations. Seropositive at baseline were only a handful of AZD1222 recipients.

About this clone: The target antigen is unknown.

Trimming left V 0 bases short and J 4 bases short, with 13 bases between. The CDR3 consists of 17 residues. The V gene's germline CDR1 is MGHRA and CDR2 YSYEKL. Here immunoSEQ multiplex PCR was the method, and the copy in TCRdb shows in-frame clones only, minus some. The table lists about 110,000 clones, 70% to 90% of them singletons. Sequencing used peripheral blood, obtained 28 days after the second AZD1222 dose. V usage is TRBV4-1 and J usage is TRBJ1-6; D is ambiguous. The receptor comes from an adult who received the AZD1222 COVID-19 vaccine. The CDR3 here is CASSQEGPGLYNSPLHF. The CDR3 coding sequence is TGCGCCAGCAGCCAAGAAGGCCCTGGGTTGTATAATTCACCCCTCCACTTT.